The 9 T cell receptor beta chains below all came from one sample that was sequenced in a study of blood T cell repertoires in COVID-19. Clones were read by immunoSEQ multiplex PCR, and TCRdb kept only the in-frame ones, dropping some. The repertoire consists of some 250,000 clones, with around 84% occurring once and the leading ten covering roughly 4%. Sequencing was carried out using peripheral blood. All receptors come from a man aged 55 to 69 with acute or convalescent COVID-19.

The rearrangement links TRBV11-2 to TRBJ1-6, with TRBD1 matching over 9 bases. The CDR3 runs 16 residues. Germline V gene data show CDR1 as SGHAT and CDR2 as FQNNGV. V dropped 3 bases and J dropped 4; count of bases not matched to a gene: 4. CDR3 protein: CASSFTGQGYNSPLHF. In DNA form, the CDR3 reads TGTGCCAGCAGCTTTACCGGACAGGGGTATAATTCACCCCTCCACTTT.

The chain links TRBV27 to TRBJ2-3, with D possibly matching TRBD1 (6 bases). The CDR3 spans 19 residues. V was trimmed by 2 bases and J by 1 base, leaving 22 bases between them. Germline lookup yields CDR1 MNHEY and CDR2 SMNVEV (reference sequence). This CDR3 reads CASSLRSGGRPAGTDTQYF. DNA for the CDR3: TGTGCCAGCAGTTTAAGATCTGGGGGCCGGCCGGCTGGCACAGATACGCAGTATTTT.

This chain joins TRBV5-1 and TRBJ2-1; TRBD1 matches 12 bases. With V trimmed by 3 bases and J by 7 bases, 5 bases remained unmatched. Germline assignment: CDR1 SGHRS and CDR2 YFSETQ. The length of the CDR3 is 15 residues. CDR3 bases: TGCGCCAGCAGCTCCGGGACAGGGGGCAATAATGAGCAGTTCTTC. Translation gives CASSSGTGGNNEQFF.

The CDR3 DNA follows: TGCGCCAGCAGTTCCGGGACTAGCGAAGATACGCAGTATTTT. Protein product: CASSSGTSEDTQYF. The chain combines TRBV5-1 with TRBJ2-3; 10 bases are a match to TRBD2. CDR1 is SGHRS and CDR2 is YFSETQ in the germline V gene. CDR3 length: 14 amino acids. V shed 5 bases, J shed 5 bases, and the junction held 5 bases outside the gene matches.

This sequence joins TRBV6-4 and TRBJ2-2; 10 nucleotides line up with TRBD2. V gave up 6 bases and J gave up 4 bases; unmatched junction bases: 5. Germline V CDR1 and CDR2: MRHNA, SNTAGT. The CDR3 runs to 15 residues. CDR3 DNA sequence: TGTGCCAGCAGCCCTAGCGGGGGCGGCACCGGGGAGCTGTTTTTT. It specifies CASSPSGGGTGELFF.

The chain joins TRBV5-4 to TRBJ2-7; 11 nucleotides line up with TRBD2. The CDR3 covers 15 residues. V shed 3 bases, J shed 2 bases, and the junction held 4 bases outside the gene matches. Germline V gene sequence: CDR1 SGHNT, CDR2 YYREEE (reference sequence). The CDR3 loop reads CASSSLAGGAYEQYF. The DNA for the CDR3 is TGTGCCAGCAGCTCGTTAGCGGGAGGGGCCTACGAGCAGTACTTC. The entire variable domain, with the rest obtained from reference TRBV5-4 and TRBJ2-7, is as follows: ETGVTQSPTHLIKTRGQQVTLRCSSQSGHNTVSWYQQALGQGPQFIFQYYREEENGRGNFPPRFSGLQFPNYSSELNVNALELDDSALYLCASSSLAGGAYEQYFGPGTRLTVT.

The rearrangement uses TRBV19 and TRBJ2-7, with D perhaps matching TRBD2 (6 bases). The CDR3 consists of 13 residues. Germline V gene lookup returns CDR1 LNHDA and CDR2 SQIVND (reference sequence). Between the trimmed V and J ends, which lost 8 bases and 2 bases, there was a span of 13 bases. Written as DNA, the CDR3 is TGTGCCAGTTCGCGGGATTCGACCTACGAGCAGTACTTC. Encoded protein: CASSRDSTYEQYF.

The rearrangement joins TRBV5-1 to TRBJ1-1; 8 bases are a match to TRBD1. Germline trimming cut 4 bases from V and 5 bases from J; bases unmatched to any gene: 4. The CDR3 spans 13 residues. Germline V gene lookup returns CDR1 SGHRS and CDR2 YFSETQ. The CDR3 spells CASSLQGETEAFF. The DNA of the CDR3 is TGCGCCAGCAGCCTACAGGGGGAAACTGAAGCTTTCTTT.

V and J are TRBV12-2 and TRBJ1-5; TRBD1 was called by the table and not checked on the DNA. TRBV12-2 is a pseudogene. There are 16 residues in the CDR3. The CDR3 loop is CASRLGQYRFYQPQHF. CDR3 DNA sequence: TGTGCAAGTCGCTTAGGACAGTATCGCTTTTATCAGCCCCAGCATTTT.